A selection of T cell receptor beta chains follows, all from one sample in a study of blood T cell repertoires in COVID-19. Here immunoSEQ multiplex PCR was the method, and the copy in TCRdb shows in-frame clones only, minus some. The data hold about 49,000 clones, with about 89% observed a single time. Sample: peripheral blood. The receptor source for this set is a woman of 80 years or more with COVID-19, enrolled during active disease. Each CDR3 is given with its conserved first and last residue. D genes are given only for firm matches. Clone size is given for some rows only: seen once, a few or many times, or a class if the clone is expanded.

J gene: TRBJ1-4
clone size: few
V gene: TRBV5-1
D gene: NA
CDR3 DNA: TGCGCCAGCAGCTTGGAGGGAGCGCGCAGGGGTTCTGAAAAACTGTTTTTT
CDR3 protein: CASSLEGARRGSEKLFF

J gene: TRBJ1-1
clone size: few
V gene: TRBV5-1
D gene: NA
CDR3 DNA: TGCGCCAGCTCCCTAGCCGGCAACACTGAAGCTTTCTTT
CDR3 protein: CASSLAGNTEAFF

J gene: TRBJ1-4
clone size: NA
V gene: TRBV6-5
D gene: NA
CDR3 DNA: TGTGCCAGCAGAAAGGGCGGGAATGAAAAACTGTTTTTT
CDR3 protein: CASRKGGNEKLFF

J gene: TRBJ1-1
clone size: NA
V gene: TRBV6-5
D gene: NA
CDR3 DNA: TGTGCCAGCAGTCCCCATCAGGCCGACGGCACTGAAGCTTTCTTT
CDR3 protein: CASSPHQADGTEAFF

J gene: TRBJ2-7
clone size: NA
V gene: TRBV5-1
D gene: TRBD1
CDR3 DNA: TGCGCCAGCAGCTTTGAGGGGGCCGGCTACGAGCAGTACTTC
CDR3 protein: CASSFEGAGYEQYF

J gene: TRBJ1-1
clone size: NA
V gene: TRBV2
D gene: NA
CDR3 DNA: TGTGCCAGCAGTGAAGCCGGGGGGCTCACTGAAGCTTTCTTT
CDR3 protein: CASSEAGGLTEAFF

J gene: TRBJ1-2
clone size: NA
V gene: TRBV5-8
D gene: TRBD1
CDR3 DNA: TGTGCCAGCAGCTTTGTGGGACAGGGGGCGCCGGGCTACACCTTC
CDR3 protein: CASSFVGQGAPGYTF

J gene: TRBJ1-1
clone size: NA
V gene: TRBV18
D gene: TRBD1
CDR3 DNA: TGTGCCAGCTCACCACAGGGGGCGCGGACTGAAGCTTTCTTT
CDR3 protein: CASSPQGARTEAFF

J gene: TRBJ1-5
clone size: NA
V gene: TRBV6-5
D gene: NA
CDR3 DNA: TGTGCCAGCAGAAGGGGCAGCAATCAGCCCCAGCATTTT
CDR3 protein: CASRRGSNQPQHF

J gene: TRBJ2-6
clone size: NA
V gene: TRBV6-5
D gene: NA
CDR3 DNA: TGTGCCAGCAGTTACTCGAGGGGGTCCGGGGCCAACGTCCTGACTTTC
CDR3 protein: CASSYSRGSGANVLTF

J gene: TRBJ2-1
clone size: NA
V gene: TRBV21-1
D gene: NA
CDR3 DNA: TGTGCCAGCAGCAAAGCGACTGGGGCCAACAATGAGCAGTTCTTC
CDR3 protein: CASSKATGANNEQFF

J gene: TRBJ1-4
clone size: NA
V gene: TRBV5-5
D gene: TRBD1
CDR3 DNA: TGTGCCAGCAGCCCAGTACGGACAGGGTCCGAAAAACTGTTTTTT
CDR3 protein: CASSPVRTGSEKLFF

J gene: TRBJ1-5
clone size: NA
V gene: TRBV6-6
D gene: TRBD1
CDR3 DNA: TGTGCCAGCAGTTACGGGACAGGGGTCGCCGGGCCCCAGCATTTT
CDR3 protein: CASSYGTGVAGPQHF

J gene: TRBJ1-2
clone size: once
V gene: TRBV5-8
D gene: NA
CDR3 DNA: TGTGCCAGCATCAGGCAGACGAGCTATGGCTACACCTTC
CDR3 protein: CASIRQTSYGYTF

J gene: TRBJ2-5
clone size: NA
V gene: TRBV29-1
D gene: NA
CDR3 DNA: TGCAGCGTTGAATGGATCGGGGGTATACAAGAGACCCAGTACTTC
CDR3 protein: CSVEWIGGIQETQYF

J gene: TRBJ2-5
clone size: NA
V gene: TRBV7-9
D gene: NA
CDR3 DNA: TGTGCCAGCAGCTCTAGCTGGTCTAACCAAGAGACCCAGTACTTC
CDR3 protein: CASSSSWSNQETQYF

J gene: TRBJ1-4
clone size: NA
V gene: TRBV3-1/TRBV3-2
D gene: NA
CDR3 DNA: TGTGCCAGCAGCCAGCGGTCAACTAATGAAAAACTGTTTTTT
CDR3 protein: CASSQRSTNEKLFF

J gene: TRBJ2-1
clone size: NA
V gene: TRBV27
D gene: NA
CDR3 DNA: TGTGCCAGCAGTTTCGGTCGGGGGAGGCCCTACAATGAGCAGTTCTTC
CDR3 protein: CASSFGRGRPYNEQFF

J gene: TRBJ2-7
clone size: NA
V gene: TRBV3-1/TRBV3-2
D gene: NA
CDR3 DNA: TGTGCCAGCAGCCCGGGTCATGCCCTCGAGCAGTACTTC
CDR3 protein: CASSPGHALEQYF

J gene: TRBJ2-7
clone size: NA
V gene: TRBV27
D gene: NA
CDR3 DNA: TGTGCCAGCAGTCCCCGCCCCCCGGGTGCGGGGATCTACGAGCAGTACTTC
CDR3 protein: CASSPRPPGAGIYEQYF

J gene: TRBJ1-5
clone size: NA
V gene: TRBV28
D gene: NA
CDR3 DNA: TGTGCCAGCAGCCCGGGACATTATAGCAATCAGCCCCAGCATTTT
CDR3 protein: CASSPGHYSNQPQHF

J gene: TRBJ1-6
clone size: NA
V gene: TRBV28
D gene: NA
CDR3 DNA: TGTGCCAGCAGCCTAATGCATGCTGCTGGCAAGACTTACTTT
CDR3 protein: CASSLMHAAGKTYF

J gene: TRBJ2-1
clone size: few
V gene: TRBV4-2
D gene: TRBD2
CDR3 DNA: TGTGCCAGCAGACAAGATCTGGCGGGAGTGGCCTACAATGAGCAGTTCTTC
CDR3 protein: CASRQDLAGVAYNEQFF

J gene: TRBJ2-7
clone size: NA
V gene: TRBV11-2
D gene: NA
CDR3 DNA: TGTGCCAGCAGCCCGGGGGTGTACGAGCAGTACTTC
CDR3 protein: CASSPGVYEQYF

J gene: TRBJ1-6
clone size: NA
V gene: TRBV4-1
D gene: TRBD1
CDR3 DNA: TGCGCCAGCAGCCAGGGGGACAGCAGAAATTCACCCCTCCACTTT
CDR3 protein: CASSQGDSRNSPLHF

J gene: TRBJ1-6
clone size: NA
V gene: TRBV5-4
D gene: TRBD1
CDR3 DNA: TGTGCCAGCAGCCGGGGACAGGGAGCAAATTCACCCCTCCACTTT
CDR3 protein: CASSRGQGANSPLHF

J gene: TRBJ1-5
clone size: NA
V gene: TRBV27
D gene: TRBD1
CDR3 DNA: TGTGCCAGCAGCCCCAGGGGGTATAGCAATCAGCCCCAGCATTTT
CDR3 protein: CASSPRGYSNQPQHF

J gene: TRBJ1-2
clone size: NA
V gene: TRBV14
D gene: NA
CDR3 DNA: TGTGCCAGCAGTTCTCACGGGGTGCCTAACTATGGCTACACCTTC
CDR3 protein: CASSSHGVPNYGYTF

J gene: TRBJ1-2
clone size: NA
V gene: TRBV30
D gene: NA
CDR3 DNA: TGTGCCTGGAGTCCTCGGAGAATAAGTCTGGGCTACACCTTC
CDR3 protein: CAWSPRRISLGYTF

J gene: TRBJ1-4
clone size: NA
V gene: TRBV5-5
D gene: NA
CDR3 DNA: TGTGCCAGCAGCTTGGCCCCAGGGGCTAATGAAAAACTGTTTTTT
CDR3 protein: CASSLAPGANEKLFF

J gene: TRBJ2-6
clone size: NA
V gene: TRBV7-2
D gene: TRBD1
CDR3 DNA: TGTGCCAGCAGCCCAGAGACAGGGGGAACAGGGGCCAACGTCCTGACTTTC
CDR3 protein: CASSPETGGTGANVLTF

J gene: TRBJ1-1
clone size: NA
V gene: TRBV6-6
D gene: NA
CDR3 DNA: TGTGCCAGCACCGACCGAGGAGGGGCCGACACTGAAGCTTTCTTT
CDR3 protein: CASTDRGGADTEAFF

J gene: TRBJ1-6
clone size: NA
V gene: TRBV7-3
D gene: TRBD1
CDR3 DNA: TGTGCCAGCAGCCGGGACAGGGGGCCAGGTTCACCCCTCCACTTT
CDR3 protein: CASSRDRGPGSPLHF